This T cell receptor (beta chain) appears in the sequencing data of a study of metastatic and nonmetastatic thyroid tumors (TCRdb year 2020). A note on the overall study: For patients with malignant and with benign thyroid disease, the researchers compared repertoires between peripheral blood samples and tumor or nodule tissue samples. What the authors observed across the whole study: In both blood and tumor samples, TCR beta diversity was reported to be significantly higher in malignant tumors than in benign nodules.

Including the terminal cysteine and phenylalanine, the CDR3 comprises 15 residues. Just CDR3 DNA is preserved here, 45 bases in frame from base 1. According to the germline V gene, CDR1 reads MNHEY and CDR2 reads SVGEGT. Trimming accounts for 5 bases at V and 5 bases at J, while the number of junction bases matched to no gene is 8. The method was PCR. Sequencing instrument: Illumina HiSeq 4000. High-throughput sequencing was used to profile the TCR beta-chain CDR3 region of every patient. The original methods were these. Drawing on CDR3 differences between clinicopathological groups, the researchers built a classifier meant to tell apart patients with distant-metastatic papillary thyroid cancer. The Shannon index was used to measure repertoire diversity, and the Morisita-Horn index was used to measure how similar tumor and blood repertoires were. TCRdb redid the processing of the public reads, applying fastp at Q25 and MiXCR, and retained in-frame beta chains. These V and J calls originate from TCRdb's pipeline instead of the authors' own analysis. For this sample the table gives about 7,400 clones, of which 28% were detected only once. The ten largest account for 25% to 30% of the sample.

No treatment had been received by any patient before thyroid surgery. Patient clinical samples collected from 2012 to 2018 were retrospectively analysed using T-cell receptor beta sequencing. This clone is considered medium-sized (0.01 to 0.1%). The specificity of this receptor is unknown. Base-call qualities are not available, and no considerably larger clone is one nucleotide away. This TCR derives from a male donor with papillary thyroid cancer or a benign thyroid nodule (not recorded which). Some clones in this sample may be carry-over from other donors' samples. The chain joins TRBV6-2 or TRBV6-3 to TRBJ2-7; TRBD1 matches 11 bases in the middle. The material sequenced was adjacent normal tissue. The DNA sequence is TGTGCCAGCAGTCCCTGGGGACAGGGGGTCCACGAGCAGTACTTC. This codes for CASSPWGQGVHEQYF.